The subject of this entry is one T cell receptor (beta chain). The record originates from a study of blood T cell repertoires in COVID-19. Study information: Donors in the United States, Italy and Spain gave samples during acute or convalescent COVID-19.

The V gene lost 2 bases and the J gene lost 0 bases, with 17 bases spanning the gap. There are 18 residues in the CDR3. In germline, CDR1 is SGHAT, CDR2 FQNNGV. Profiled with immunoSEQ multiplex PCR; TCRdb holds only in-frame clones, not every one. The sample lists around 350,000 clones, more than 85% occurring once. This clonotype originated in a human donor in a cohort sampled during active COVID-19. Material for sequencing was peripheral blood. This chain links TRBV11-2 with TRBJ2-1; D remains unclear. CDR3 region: CASSLYAPGASSYNEQFF. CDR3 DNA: TGTGCCAGCAGCTTATACGCCCCAGGCGCCAGCTCCTACAATGAGCAGTTCTTC.